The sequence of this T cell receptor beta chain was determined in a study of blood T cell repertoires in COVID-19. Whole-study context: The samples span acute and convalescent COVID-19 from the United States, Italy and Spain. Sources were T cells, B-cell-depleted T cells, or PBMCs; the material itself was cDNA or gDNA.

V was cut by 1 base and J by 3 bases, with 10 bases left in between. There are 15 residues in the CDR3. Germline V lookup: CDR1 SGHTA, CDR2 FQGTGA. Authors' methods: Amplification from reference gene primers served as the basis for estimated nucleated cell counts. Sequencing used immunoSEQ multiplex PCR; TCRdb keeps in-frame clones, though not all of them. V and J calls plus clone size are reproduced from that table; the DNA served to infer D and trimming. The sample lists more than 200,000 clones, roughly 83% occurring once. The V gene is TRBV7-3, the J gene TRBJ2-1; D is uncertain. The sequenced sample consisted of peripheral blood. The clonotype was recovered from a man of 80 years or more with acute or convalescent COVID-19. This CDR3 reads CASSLSLSSYNEQFF. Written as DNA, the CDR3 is TGTGCCAGCAGCTTAAGTTTGTCTAGCTACAATGAGCAGTTCTTC.